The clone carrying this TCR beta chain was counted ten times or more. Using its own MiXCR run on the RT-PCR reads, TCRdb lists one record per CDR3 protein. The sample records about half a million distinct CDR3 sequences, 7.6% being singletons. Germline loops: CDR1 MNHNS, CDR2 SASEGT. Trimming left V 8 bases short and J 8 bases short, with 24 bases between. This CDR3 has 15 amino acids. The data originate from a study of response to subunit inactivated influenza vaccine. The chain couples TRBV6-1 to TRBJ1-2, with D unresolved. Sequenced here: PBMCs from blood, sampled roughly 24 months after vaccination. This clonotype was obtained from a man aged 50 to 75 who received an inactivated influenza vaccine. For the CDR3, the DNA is TGTGCCAGCTCTGGCAAAGTGGTGGGCATTAGCGGCTACACCTTC. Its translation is CASSGKVVGISGYTF.